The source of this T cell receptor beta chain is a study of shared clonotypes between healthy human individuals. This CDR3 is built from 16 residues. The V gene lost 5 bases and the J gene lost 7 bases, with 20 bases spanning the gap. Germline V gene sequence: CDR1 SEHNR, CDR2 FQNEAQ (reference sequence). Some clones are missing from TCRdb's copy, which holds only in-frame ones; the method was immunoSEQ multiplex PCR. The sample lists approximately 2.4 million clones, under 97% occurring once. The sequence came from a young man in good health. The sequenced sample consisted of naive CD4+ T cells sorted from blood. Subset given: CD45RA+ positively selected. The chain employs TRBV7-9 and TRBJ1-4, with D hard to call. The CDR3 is CASSPEIGVIGEKLFF. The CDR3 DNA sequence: TGTGCCAGCAGCCCAGAGATTGGCGTGATTGGTGAAAAACTGTTTTTT.